The text below deals with one T cell receptor beta chain. The sample is drawn from a study of control samples from healthy donors and cancer patients. V lost 6 bases to trimming and J lost 1 base; unmatched junction nucleotides: 12. The CDR3 spans 18 residues. Germline CDR1 SNHLY, CDR2 FYNNEI. Produced via immunoSEQ multiplex PCR; TCRdb's table is partial and in-frame only. The sample includes just over 150,000 clones, 85% to 95% of them seen just once. Sequencing was performed on blood. This chain links TRBV2 with TRBJ2-3; TRBD2 agrees at 11 bases. The sequence was obtained from a man aged 45-60 years in good health. The CDR3 DNA follows: TGTGCCAGCAGGGCCGTTAGCGGGAGGGGTTTCGGCACAGATACGCAGTATTTT. The encoded protein is CASRAVSGRGFGTDTQYF. The variable domain in full, with the rest retrieved from reference TRBV2 and TRBJ2-3, is EPEVTQTPSHQVTQMGQEVILRCVPISNHLYFYWYRQILGQKVEFLVSFYNNEISEKSEIFDDQFSVERPDGSNFTLKIRSTKLEDSAMYFCASRAVSGRGFGTDTQYFGPGTRLTVL.